These 9 T cell receptor beta chains came from one sample sequenced in a study of T cells in localized non-small cell lung cancer. Sequenced by immunoSEQ multiplex PCR; TCRdb stores in-frame clones only, minus some. This sample has a few thousand clones, with around 20% found just once. The sequencing used lung tumor tissue, collected before any cancer treatment. These TCRs come from a male donor at least 60 years old with stage I lung adenocarcinoma.

This clone was picked up a small number of times. The chain carries TRBV14 and TRBJ2-1; 7 bases fit TRBD1. This CDR3 has 16 residues. V dropped 1 base and J dropped 5; count of bases not matched to a gene: 8. Germline-derived CDR1 and CDR2 are SGHDN and FVKESK. For the CDR3, the DNA is TGTGCCAGCAGCCAAGGTCTACAGGGGTCACACAATGAGCAGTTCTTC. Translating gives CASSQGLQGSHNEQFF.

V is TRBV10-2 and J is TRBJ1-2; D call uncertain. V lost 5 bases, J lost 6 bases, and 13 bases lay in between. CDR3 size: 13 residues. Germline V gene sequence: CDR1 WSHSY, CDR2 SAAADI. DNA of the CDR3: TGCGCCAGCAGTCCCGAGAGAAGCCATGGCTACACCTTC. Residues: CASSPERSHGYTF.

The chain couples TRBV25-1 to TRBJ1-2; 12 bases agree with TRBD1. The V segment lost 8 bases and the J segment 6 bases; nucleotides outside the gene matches: 7. This CDR3 has 14 residues. CDR1 and CDR2 (germline): MGHDK, SYGVNS. CDR3 sequence (DNA): TGTGCCAGCGGGGACAGGGGGCGCAGCCATGGCTACACCTTC. Protein: CASGDRGRSHGYTF.

This clone came up a few times. The chain combines TRBV11-3 with TRBJ2-7; TRBD2 agrees at 14 bases. Germline V gives CDR1 SGHNT, CDR2 YENEEA. J was trimmed by 2 bases and V by 1 base; bases with no gene match: 1. The CDR3 spans 16 residues. The CDR3 loop reads CASSLVGLAGAYEQYF. The CDR3 nucleotides are TGTGCCAGCAGCTTAGTGGGACTAGCGGGAGCCTACGAGCAGTACTTC.

This clone was detected only a few times. The chain employs TRBV18 and TRBJ2-7, with 9 bases aligning to TRBD1. J was trimmed by 3 bases and V by 2 bases; bases with no gene match: 11. This CDR3 comprises 17 residues. CDR1 is KGHSH and CDR2 is LQKENI in the germline V gene. CDR3 region: CASSPNRGQGAIYEQYF. The CDR3 DNA reads TGTGCCAGCTCACCAAATAGGGGACAGGGTGCAATCTACGAGCAGTACTTC.

This clone was found a few times. The chain employs TRBV19 and TRBJ2-1, with 9 positions matching TRBD2. Germline CDR1 reads LNHDA; CDR2 reads SQIVND (reference sequence). CDR3 length: 16 residues. With 5 bases clipped from V and 14 bases from J, the junction kept 19 bases outside the gene matches. The CDR3, as DNA: TGTGCCAGTAGTGTGGGACATAGCATAGCGGGAGCTTTAAAGTTCTTC. As protein: CASSVGHSIAGALKFF.

The V call is TRBV18, the J call TRBJ1-5, with 8 bases that match TRBD1. This CDR3 has 17 amino acids. The V and J ends lost 3 bases and 6 bases, in that order; junction bases with no gene match: 13. CDR1 KGHSH and CDR2 LQKENI come from the germline V gene. The chain's CDR3 is CASSPTGIGQGPQPQHF. CDR3 DNA sequence: TGTGCCAGCTCACCCACAGGGATAGGACAGGGACCTCAGCCCCAGCATTTT. Filled out from reference TRBV18 and TRBJ1-5, the complete variable domain reads NAGVMQNPRHLVRRRGQEARLRCSPMKGHSHVYWYRQLPEEGLKFMVYLQKENIIDESGMPKERFSAEFPKEGPSILRIQQVVRGDSAAYFCASSPTGIGQGPQPQHFGDGTRLSIL.

CDR3 in DNA: TGCGCCAGCAGCTTGGGCCGGTCCCTAGCGGGTTCTAGCACAGATACGCAGTATTTT. Protein product: CASSLGRSLAGSSTDTQYF. V is TRBV5-1 and J is TRBJ2-3; 8 bases agree with TRBD2. CDR1 is SGHRS, CDR2 YFSETQ, per germline. With V trimmed by 0 bases and J by 0 bases, 12 bases remained unmatched. The CDR3 covers 19 residues.

The CDR3: CASSFEPSGVETQYF. As DNA, the CDR3 is TGCGCCAGCAGCTTTGAGCCTAGCGGGGTTGAGACCCAGTACTTC. The V and J genes are TRBV5-1 and TRBJ2-5; 9 bases agree with TRBD2. The length of the CDR3 is 15 residues. The trim removed 2 bases at V and 5 bases at J, leaving 7 bases unmatched. Germline CDR1 reads SGHRS; CDR2 reads YFSETQ. Full variable domain (remainder filled in from reference TRBV5-1 and TRBJ2-5): KAGVTQTPRYLIKTRGQQVTLSCSPISGHRSVSWYQQTPGQGLQFLFEYFSETQRNKGNFPGRFSGRQFSNSRSEMNVSTLELGDSALYLCASSFEPSGVETQYFGPGTRLLVL.